Presented here are 23 T cell receptor beta chains from one specimen sequenced in a study of blood T cell repertoires in COVID-19. Using immunoSEQ multiplex PCR, the repertoire was profiled, and TCRdb retains in-frame clones only, with some absent. Of tens of thousands of clones listed, less than 90% are singletons. The sample consisted of peripheral blood. These receptors all come from a man in his sixties or seventies with acute or convalescent COVID-19.

This sequence joins TRBV9 and TRBJ2-7; D ambiguous. The CDR3 length is 15 residues. The V end was cut by 0 bases, the J end by 2 bases, with 12 bases between. CDR1 and CDR2 from the germline V gene are SGDLS and YYNGEE. DNA of the CDR3: TGTGCCAGCAGCGTAGACCCAGCCGGAGCCTACGAGCAGTACTTC. It codes for CASSVDPAGAYEQYF.

The rearrangement joins TRBV10-3 to TRBJ2-5; perhaps TRBD1 as D (6 bases). Germline V gene data show CDR1 as ENHRY and CDR2 as SYGVKD. The CDR3 extends over 15 amino acids. Trimming shortened V by 2 bases and J by 1 base, and 11 bases separated the two germline ends. The DNA for the CDR3 is TGTGCCATCAGTGAGGGTAGGGGGACCCAAGAGACCCAGTACTTC. Protein: CAISEGRGTQETQYF.

The chain carries TRBV7-7 and TRBJ2-5; no clear D. V was trimmed by 5 bases and J by 1 base, leaving 8 bases between them. CDR1 and CDR2 (germline): SSHAT, FNYEAQ (reference sequence). The length of the CDR3 is 13 residues. CDR3 bases: TGTGCCAGCAGCCCCCTTTCCCAAGAGACCCAGTACTTC. Translating it yields CASSPLSQETQYF.

The chain joins TRBV10-3 to TRBJ2-1; tentative D call: TRBD2 (5 bases). Germline values: CDR1 ENHRY, CDR2 SYGVKD. The CDR3 extends over 13 amino acids. V lost 4 bases and J 5 bases, leaving 9 bases between the germline ends. CDR3 protein: CAISGLADNEQFF. CDR3 DNA: TGTGCCATCAGTGGGCTAGCAGACAATGAGCAGTTCTTC.

This rearrangement joins TRBV7-9 to TRBJ1-6; D call uncertain. Trimming pared 3 bases from V and 4 bases from J, leaving 7 bases between. In germline, CDR1 is SEHNR, CDR2 FQNEAQ (reference sequence). The CDR3 covers 14 residues. The DNA for the CDR3 is TGTGCCAGCAGCTTCGAACATTATAATTCACCCCTCCACTTT. Protein product: CASSFEHYNSPLHF.

J is TRBJ2-7 and V is TRBV25-1, with a possible D match to TRBD1 (6 bases). This CDR3 has 14 amino acids. V lost 6 bases to trimming and J lost 2 bases, with 14 bases between them. The germline CDR1 and CDR2 sequences are MGHDK and SYGVNS. Here the CDR3 reads CASSPRTATYEQYF. CDR3 sequence (DNA): TGTGCCAGCAGCCCACGGACAGCGACCTACGAGCAGTACTTC.

The rearrangement joins TRBV5-4 to TRBJ2-6, with D maybe TRBD1 (6 bases). The germline CDR1 and CDR2 sequences are SGHNT and YYREEE (reference sequence). The V end was cut by 1 base, the J end by 2 bases, with 10 bases between. CDR3 length equals 16 residues. In nucleotides, the CDR3 is TGTGCCAGCAGCTTGCCAGGGGAAACTGGGGCCAACGTCCTGACTTTC. It encodes CASSLPGETGANVLTF.

V usage is TRBV5-6 and J usage is TRBJ2-5, with TRBD1 matching 7 bases. The CDR3 runs to 14 residues. Germline CDR1 SGHDT, CDR2 YYEEEE. Losses at the gene ends were 4 bases for V and 6 bases for J; bases not matched to a gene: 9. CDR3 amino acids: CASSPGDRAKTQYF. The CDR3, as DNA: TGTGCCAGCAGCCCGGGCGACAGGGCGAAGACCCAGTACTTC.

The rearrangement links TRBV7-9 to TRBJ2-3; D gene unclear. From germline, CDR1 is SEHNR and CDR2 FQNEAQ (reference sequence). The germline V and J ends were trimmed by 3 bases and 2 bases, with 9 bases remaining between them. CDR3 length: 14 amino acids. DNA for the CDR3: TGTGCCAGCAGCTTCTCGACAATCACAGATACGCAGTATTTT. Encoded protein: CASSFSTITDTQYF.

The chain joins TRBV27 to TRBJ2-2; the D gene is possibly TRBD2 (5 bases). CDR3 length: 16 amino acids. Per the germline V gene, CDR1 is MNHEY and CDR2 is SMNVEV (reference sequence). The germline V and J ends were trimmed by 6 bases and 0 bases, with 14 bases remaining between them. The CDR3 nucleotides are TGTGCCAGCAGCTCCCATAGCGACGCGAACACCGGGGAGCTGTTTTTT. Translating it yields CASSSHSDANTGELFF.

The chain joins TRBV5-1 to TRBJ2-3, with 8 bases identical to TRBD1. V gave up 4 bases and J gave up 6 bases; unmatched junction bases: 7. CDR1 and CDR2 from the germline V gene are SGHRS and YFSETQ. This CDR3 contains 14 residues. The CDR3 here is CASSRGQGGDTQYF. As DNA, the CDR3 is TGCGCCAGCAGCCGCGGACAGGGCGGGGATACGCAGTATTTT.

The table lists this clone with a count of one. The chain links TRBV2 to TRBJ2-1, with TRBD1 matching over 7 bases. CDR1 SNHLY and CDR2 FYNNEI come from the germline V gene. This CDR3 contains 15 residues. The J segment lost 4 bases and the V segment lost 3 bases, leaving 6 bases of the junction unmatched. The CDR3 here is CASSEGPGQYNEQFF. The CDR3 nucleotides are TGTGCCAGCAGTGAGGGGCCGGGACAGTACAATGAGCAGTTCTTC. Full variable domain (remainder filled in from reference TRBV2 and TRBJ2-1): EPEVTQTPSHQVTQMGQEVILRCVPISNHLYFYWYRQILGQKVEFLVSFYNNEISEKSEIFDDQFSVERPDGSNFTLKIRSTKLEDSAMYFCASSEGPGQYNEQFFGPGTRLTVL.

The genes are TRBV6-6 and TRBJ1-5; the D gene is possibly TRBD1 (5 bases). V dropped 2 bases and J dropped 6 bases, with 14 bases sitting between them. CDR3 length: 15 amino acids. CDR1 and CDR2 (germline): MNHNY, SVGAGI (reference sequence). CDR3: CASSYRQGSGQPQHF. The CDR3, as DNA: TGTGCCAGCAGTTACCGGCAGGGTTCGGGTCAGCCCCAGCATTTT.

The chain uses TRBV18 and TRBJ2-7; 9 positions match TRBD1. The V and J ends lost 6 bases and 5 bases, in that order; junction bases with no gene match: 8. CDR1 is KGHSH, CDR2 LQKENI, per germline. The CDR3 contains 14 residues. The chain's CDR3 is CASSGDRVGNEQYF. In nucleotides, the CDR3 is TGTGCCAGCTCCGGGGACAGGGTAGGGAACGAGCAGTACTTC.

Here the CDR3 reads CASSLVTSATYEQYF. The CDR3, as DNA: TGTGCCAGCAGCCTAGTAACTAGCGCGACCTACGAGCAGTACTTC. The chain links TRBV11-2 to TRBJ2-7; 7 positions match TRBD2. In germline, CDR1 is SGHAT, CDR2 FQNNGV. Trimming cost V 5 bases and J 2 bases; bases outside gene matches: 9. The length of the CDR3 is 15 residues.

This clone was found once. V gene TRBV7-2 combines with J gene TRBJ2-1; TRBD2 aligns across 8 bases. V shed 8 bases and J 6 bases; nucleotides not matched to a gene: 9. The CDR3 runs to 14 residues. Germline V CDR1 and CDR2: SGHTA, FQGNSA. CDR3 DNA: TGTGCCAGCTCCTCGGGAGGGCCACTCAATGAGCAGTTCTTC. The encoded protein is CASSSGGPLNEQFF.

The gene calls are TRBV7-8 and TRBJ2-3, with TRBD1 as a possible D gene (6 bases). V shed 2 bases and J shed 3 bases, with 15 bases lying between them. Germline assignment: CDR1 SGHVS and CDR2 FQNEAQ. CDR3 length: 16 residues. The CDR3 spells CASSLSGHLTTDTQYF. The CDR3 region has the DNA TGTGCCAGCAGCTTATCGGGACATCTGACTACAGATACGCAGTATTTT.

The chain couples TRBV5-4 to TRBJ2-7; 11 nucleotides match TRBD2. CDR3 length equals 16 residues. V lost 5 bases and J lost 5; bases outside the gene matches: 12. Germline assignment: CDR1 SGHNT and CDR2 YYREEE (reference sequence). CDR3 amino acids: CASSPTLAGGVDEQYF. As DNA, the CDR3 is TGTGCCAGCAGTCCTACCTTAGCGGGAGGGGTCGACGAGCAGTACTTC.

J is TRBJ1-5 and V is TRBV11-2, with 8 bases matching TRBD1. CDR3 size: 15 residues. Germline CDR1 is SGHAT and CDR2 is FQNNGV. V trimming: 2 bases; J trimming: 4 bases; junction bases outside the gene matches: 4. The CDR3 sequence: CASSLSGTGNQPQHF. The DNA of the CDR3 is TGTGCCAGCAGCTTATCCGGGACAGGTAATCAGCCCCAGCATTTT.

The rearrangement links TRBV7-7 to TRBJ2-5, with TRBD2 matching over 8 bases. Germline CDR1 and CDR2: SSHAT and FNYEAQ (reference sequence). The CDR3 runs to 13 residues. The junction had 3 bases not matched to a gene; V was cut back by 5 bases and J by 4 bases. As DNA, the CDR3 is TGTGCCAGCAGCCGTAGCGGGACAGAGACCCAGTACTTC. Its protein product is CASSRSGTETQYF.

V and J are TRBV19 and TRBJ1-4; D is perhaps TRBD1 (5 bases). There are 16 residues in the CDR3. The V gene lost 3 bases and the J gene lost 12 bases, with 23 bases spanning the gap. Looked up from germline, CDR1 is LNHDA and CDR2 is SQIVND (reference sequence). The CDR3 nucleotides read TGTGCCAGTAGTATTCCCGCGGGGCCGGACCCTCGGGAACTGTTTTTT. As protein: CASSIPAGPDPRELFF.

Regarding this clone: The junction and the germline gene differ at one end; a read error may be behind it. This chain connects TRBV7-9 to TRBJ2-5; possibly TRBD1 for D (6 bases). CDR1 is SEHNR and CDR2 is FQNEAQ in the germline V gene (reference sequence). CDR3 length: 14 amino acids. CDR3 region: CASSLLSGQIPCDF. The CDR3 coding sequence is TGTGCCAGCAGCTTACTTTCGGGACAAATTCCTTGTGACTTC.

As regards this clone: One end of the junction is discordant with germline, which a read error may explain. The chain carries TRBV7-9 and TRBJ1-1; D gene unclear. Germline V gives CDR1 SEHNR, CDR2 FQNEAQ (reference sequence). This CDR3 has 9 amino acids. CDR3 protein: CASSLRHRF. The CDR3 DNA reads as TGTGCCAGCAGCTTAAGACACCGATTT.